This is a list of T cell receptor beta chains from one sample in a study of cytomegalovirus exposure and HLA in healthy donors. Using immunoSEQ multiplex PCR, the repertoire was profiled, and TCRdb retains in-frame clones only, with some absent. Of 95,000 to 150,000 clones in the sample, 50% to 75% were seen once. Sequenced material: PBMCs. The receptor source for this set is a woman aged 40 to 50 in good health and CMV-seropositive. CDR3s leave out the opening cysteine and the closing phenylalanine or tryptophan. D genes are given only for firm matches.

TRBJ2-5 | TRBD1 | TRBV7-2 | ASSLGQGRRETQY
TRBJ2-3 | TRBD1 | TRBV9 | ASSTGGADTQY
TRBJ2-3 | TRBD2 | TRBV6-5 | ASSPRGLATDTQY
TRBJ1-1 | TRBD1 | TRBV29-1 | SVGTGNTEAF
TRBJ2-5 | NA | TRBV5-1 | ASSSFQETQY
TRBJ2-7 | NA | TRBV5-1 | ASSWGSGVNEQY
TRBJ2-7 | TRBD1 | TRBV10-1 | ASSDGTGTYEQY
TRBJ2-7 | NA | TRBV5-6 | ASSLISGSEQY
TRBJ2-5 | TRBD1 | TRBV7-6 | ASSLLQGAGETQY
TRBJ2-1 | TRBD2 | TRBV29-1 | SGTLRLAGLVRNEQF
TRBJ1-4 | NA | TRBV5-1 | ASSPGSSTNEKLF
TRBJ2-3 | NA | TRBV2 | ASKLGVPDTQY
TRBJ1-4 | NA | TRBV28 | ASSLLGGQEKLF
TRBJ2-5 | TRBD1 | TRBV5-4 | ASSFRSGTDQETQY
TRBJ2-3 | TRBD2 | TRBV4-1 | ASSQELRLAGDTQY
TRBJ2-3 | TRBD2 | TRBV4-1 | ASSPQPTGGNTDTQY
TRBJ2-7 | TRBD2 | TRBV5-6 | ASLLSGGETYEQY
TRBJ2-1 | TRBD2 | TRBV27 | ASSPPGLAGGWAREQF
TRBJ1-5 | NA | TRBV15 | ATSRGQENQPQH
TRBJ1-2 | TRBD1 | TRBV19 | ASSGDRGRGYT
TRBJ1-6 | NA | TRBV28 | ASSLGTQSYNSPLH
TRBJ1-3 | TRBD1 | TRBV28 | ANLGTGRNTIY
TRBJ2-7 | TRBD2 | TRBV7-2 | ASSLEGRGGPYEQY
TRBJ2-5 | TRBD2 | TRBV28 | ASSLLAGTQETQY
TRBJ1-2 | NA | TRBV28 | ASRTDGASNYGYT
TRBJ2-7 | TRBD1 | TRBV6-1 | ASSEGLGQNSYEQY
TRBJ2-7 | TRBD1 | TRBV29-1 | SVTDRFPDEQY
TRBJ2-7 | TRBD1 | TRBV25-1 | ASAGTGSYEQY
TRBJ2-3 | NA | TRBV9 | ASSAVADSTDTQY
TRBJ2-5 | TRBD2 | TRBV6-5 | ASSEAGVQETQY
TRBJ1-5 | NA | TRBV25-1 | ASSEGGTFSNQPQH
TRBJ2-2 | TRBD1 | TRBV13 | ASSPGTGVNTGELF
TRBJ2-3 | TRBD1 | TRBV7-3 | ASRAGQGRDTQY